Detailed here is one TCR beta chain. This sample is part of a study of blood T cell repertoires in COVID-19. The overall study: The United States, Italy and Spain were the sources of the acute and convalescent COVID-19 samples. PBMCs, B-cell-depleted T cells, or T cells were the source of the cDNA or gDNA that made up the material.

Original analysis: Amplification from reference gene primers served as the basis for estimated nucleated cell counts. Clones were read by immunoSEQ multiplex PCR, and TCRdb kept only the in-frame ones, dropping some. The DNA gave D and trimming, while V, J and clone size come from that table. The sample holds roughly 64,000 clones, approximately 90% seen once. The CDR3 contains 14 residues. Germline-derived CDR1 and CDR2 are LNHDA and SQIVND (reference sequence). The J segment lost 2 bases and the V segment lost 6 bases, leaving 5 bases of the junction unmatched. This chain uses TRBV19 with TRBJ2-3; 7 nucleotides match TRBD2. Sequencing was done on a sample of peripheral blood. This receptor was identified in a man aged 45-65 years with active COVID-19. The CDR3 DNA sequence: TGTGCCAGTAGGAGAGCGGGACCCACAGATACGCAGTATTTT. Translated, it gives CASRRAGPTDTQYF.